The 16 T cell receptor beta chains below all came from one sample that was sequenced in a study of shared clonotypes between healthy human individuals. Here immunoSEQ multiplex PCR was the method, and the copy in TCRdb shows in-frame clones only, minus some. The sample lists a few hundred thousand clones; about 69% were seen once. The sample taken for sequencing was memory CD4+ T cells sorted from blood. As for subset: CD45RA-negative fraction. Receptors were obtained from a man aged 30 to 39 in good health.

The chain uses TRBV5-1 and TRBJ2-7, with D perhaps TRBD1 (7 bases). The V end lost 5 bases, the J end lost 6 bases, and 18 bases lay between the germline ends. This CDR3 spans 14 amino acids. Germline V CDR1 and CDR2: SGHRS, YFSETQ. As DNA, the CDR3 is TGCGCCAGCAGATTCACAGGGGAGGTCCGCGAGCAGTACTTC. This encodes CASRFTGEVREQYF.

The rearrangement links TRBV7-2 to TRBJ2-1, with 9 positions matching TRBD2. Trimming cost V 0 bases and J 1 base; bases outside gene matches: 13. CDR3 length: 20 residues. Germline CDR1 and CDR2: SGHTA and FQGNSA. The CDR3 protein is CASSLALAGAYSVSYNEQFF. The CDR3 nucleotides read TGTGCCAGCAGCTTAGCTTTAGCGGGAGCTTATTCGGTATCCTACAATGAGCAGTTCTTC.

This clone was seen more than once but under ten times. This chain links TRBV7-2 with TRBJ2-1; 7 bases agree with TRBD2. Germline V gene lookup returns CDR1 SGHTA and CDR2 FQGNSA. The CDR3 contains 15 residues. After removal of 1 base from V and 2 bases from J, the junction contained 2 bases not matched to a gene. CDR3 loop: CASSLVAGAYNEQFF. For the CDR3, the DNA is TGTGCCAGCAGCTTAGTAGCGGGCGCCTACAATGAGCAGTTCTTC. The complete variable domain, with remaining parts taken from reference TRBV7-2 and TRBJ2-1, reads GAGVSQSPSNKVTEKGKDVELRCDPISGHTALYWYRQSLGQGLEFLIYFQGNSAPDKSGLPSDRFSAERTGGSVSTLTIQRTQQEDSAVYLCASSLVAGAYNEQFFGPGTRLTVL.

This clone occurred a few times. CDR3 amino acids: CASSPDSVQETQYF. CDR3 DNA: TGTGCCAGCTCACCGGACAGTGTCCAAGAGACCCAGTACTTC. The J gene is TRBJ2-5, the V gene TRBV18; weak D call: TRBD1 (6 bases). Trimming took 3 bases from V and 1 from J, leaving 9 bases between them. Germline V gene data show CDR1 as KGHSH and CDR2 as LQKENI. This CDR3 has 14 amino acids.

The V gene is TRBV7-2, the J gene TRBJ2-1; either TRBD1 or TRBD2 may supply D (5 bases each). The CDR3 consists of 19 residues. CDR1 and CDR2 from the germline V gene are SGHTA and FQGNSA. Trimming left V 2 bases short and J 8 bases short, with 28 bases between. Here the CDR3 reads CASSLRFTARGAYADEQFF. CDR3 in DNA: TGTGCCAGCAGCTTACGTTTTACTGCAAGGGGAGCTTACGCGGATGAGCAGTTCTTC.

The sample holds a few counts of this clone. This chain uses TRBV7-9 with TRBJ1-1; D possibly corresponds to TRBD1 (5 bases). Trimming removed 4 bases from V and 1 base from J, with 10 bases in between. CDR3 size: 14 residues. In germline, CDR1 is SEHNR, CDR2 FQNEAQ (reference sequence). The CDR3 spells CASSSGWGNTEAFF. Written as DNA, the CDR3 is TGTGCCAGCAGCTCAGGGTGGGGGAACACTGAAGCTTTCTTT.

The rearrangement uses TRBV10-3 and TRBJ1-1; D gene uncertain. Trimming cost V 9 bases and J 4 bases, with 15 bases left between them. The germline CDR1 and CDR2 sequences are ENHRY and SYGVKD. The length of the CDR3 is 13 residues. The CDR3 is CAIYPGSGTEAFF. CDR3 sequence (DNA): TGTGCCATATATCCTGGTAGCGGCACTGAAGCTTTCTTT.

DNA for the CDR3: TGTGCCAGCAGTCCGGACAGCCCCACAGATACGCAGTATTTT. Translation: CASSPDSPTDTQYF. This chain connects TRBV5-5 to TRBJ2-3, with TRBD1 as a possible D gene (6 bases). CDR3 length: 14 amino acids. Trimming cost V 5 bases and J 2 bases, with 12 bases left between them. Per the germline V gene, CDR1 is SGHKS and CDR2 is YYEKEE (reference sequence).

The chain couples TRBV5-4 to TRBJ2-1; 8 nucleotides line up with TRBD2. Trimming took 2 bases from V and 2 from J; bases not matched to a gene: 3. The CDR3 runs to 15 residues. Germline CDR1 reads SGHNT; CDR2 reads YYREEE (reference sequence). The CDR3 sequence is CASSFRLATYNEQFF. CDR3 in DNA: TGTGCCAGCAGCTTCAGACTAGCGACCTACAATGAGCAGTTCTTC.

This clone was found many times. V and J are TRBV4-1 and TRBJ1-2; 12 bases are shared with TRBD1. CDR1 MGHRA and CDR2 YSYEKL come from the germline V gene. With 2 bases clipped from V and 7 bases from J, the junction kept 5 bases outside the gene matches. The CDR3 extends over 15 amino acids. CDR3 sequence: CASSQTGQGASGYTF. For the CDR3, the DNA is TGCGCCAGCAGCCAAACGGGACAGGGGGCTAGTGGCTACACCTTC.

This chain links TRBV28 with TRBJ1-2; perhaps TRBD1 as D (5 bases). The germline V gene encodes CDR1 MDHEN and CDR2 SYDVKM. The CDR3 totals 13 residues. V was shortened by 5 bases and J by 7 bases, with 14 bases between the two germline ends. The chain's CDR3 is CASSGGTFSGYTF. Here the CDR3 DNA reads TGTGCCAGCAGTGGAGGGACTTTCAGTGGCTACACCTTC.

This clone was counted ten times or more. V usage is TRBV29-1 and J usage is TRBJ1-5; TRBD1 aligns across 10 bases. The CDR3 extends over 14 amino acids. Germline trimming cut 5 bases from V and 2 bases from J; bases unmatched to any gene: 3. CDR1 SQVTM and CDR2 ANQGSEA come from the germline V gene. CDR3 in amino acids: CSVRDRGGNQPQHF. CDR3 nucleotide sequence: TGCAGCGTTCGGGACAGGGGAGGCAATCAGCCCCAGCATTTT. Filled out from reference TRBV29-1 and TRBJ1-5, the complete variable domain reads SAVISQKPSRDICQRGTSLTIQCQVDSQVTMMFWYRQQPGQSLTLIATANQGSEATYESGFVIDKFPISRPNLTFSTLTVSNMSPEDSSIYLCSVRDRGGNQPQHFGDGTRLSIL.

The chain carries TRBV4-3 and TRBJ1-4, with a possible D match to TRBD1 (6 bases). This CDR3 has 17 amino acids. Trimming pared 5 bases from V and 7 bases from J, leaving 23 bases between. Germline CDR1 and CDR2: LGHNA and YSLEER. The CDR3 is CASSTSPKGGPGEKLFF. The CDR3 DNA reads TGCGCCAGCAGCACATCACCCAAAGGGGGGCCGGGTGAAAAACTGTTTTTT.

This clone was detected ten times or more. The V and J genes are TRBV7-3 and TRBJ2-2; D is perhaps TRBD1 (6 bases). This CDR3 is 15 amino acids long. The germline gives CDR1 SGHTA, CDR2 FQGTGA. V was trimmed by 7 bases and J by 3 bases, leaving 15 bases between them. For the CDR3, the DNA is TGTGCCAGCAAAGTTGGGGGCCTGGACACCGGGGAGCTGTTTTTT. Encoded protein: CASKVGGLDTGELFF.

This clone was seen more than once but under ten times. V usage is TRBV5-4 and J usage is TRBJ2-3; D not resolved. Trimming stripped 4 bases from V and 4 bases from J, with 25 bases between. The CDR3 contains 18 residues. Looked up from germline, CDR1 is SGHNT and CDR2 is YYREEE (reference sequence). In nucleotides, the CDR3 is TGTGCCAGCAGCCAGACCCCGAGAAGGCTCAACATGGCAGATACGCAGTATTTT. Residues: CASSQTPRRLNMADTQYF.

The gene calls are TRBV10-3 and TRBJ2-2; D unresolved. The CDR3 spans 14 residues. Trimming took 4 bases from V and 0 from J, leaving 6 bases between them. In germline, CDR1 is ENHRY, CDR2 SYGVKD. The CDR3 reads CAISVGPNTGELFF. DNA for the CDR3: TGTGCCATCAGTGTGGGTCCGAACACCGGGGAGCTGTTTTTT.